The rows below give T cell receptor beta chains drawn from one sample of a study of control samples from healthy donors and cancer patients. Clones were read by immunoSEQ multiplex PCR, and TCRdb kept only the in-frame ones, dropping some. Of about 100,000 clones listed, about 90% were seen once; the top ten hold about 20%. Sequences were obtained from blood. The receptor set was obtained from a woman between 50 and 59 years old in good health. CDR3s include the opening cysteine and the closing phenylalanine or tryptophan. D genes are given only for firm matches. Not all rows give a size; the values are once, few, many and, for expanded clones, a class.

CDR3 protein	CDR3 DNA	V gene	J gene	clone size	D gene
CASSEGRVYETQYF	TGTGCCAGCAGCGAGGGGAGGGTTTACGAGACCCAGTACTTC	TRBV9	TRBJ2-5	NA	TRBD2
CAWSPPLGQRNTEAFF	TGTGCCTGGAGCCCCCCTCTGGGACAGAGGAACACTGAAGCTTTCTTT	TRBV30	TRBJ1-1	NA	TRBD1
CASSFSNEQFF	TGTGCCAGCAGTTTCTCCAATGAGCAGTTCTTC	TRBV12-3/TRBV12-4	TRBJ2-1	NA	NA
CSVDEGEAYEQYF	TGCAGCGTTGACGAGGGGGAGGCCTACGAGCAGTACTTC	TRBV29-1	TRBJ2-7	NA	NA
CASTLRGLGTDTQYF	TGTGCCAGCACCCTGAGGGGGTTGGGCACAGATACGCAGTATTTT	TRBV2	TRBJ2-3	once	NA
CASSGTPNRVGENTIYF	TGTGCCAGCAGTGGTACCCCGAACAGGGTAGGTGAAAACACCATATATTTT	TRBV27	TRBJ1-3	NA	NA
CASSLAKASGRGRNTGELFF	TGTGCCAGCAGCTTAGCGAAGGCTAGCGGGAGAGGGAGGAACACCGGGGAGCTGTTTTTT	TRBV7-2	TRBJ2-2	NA	TRBD2
CASGLDGGYEQYF	TGTGCTAGTGGTTTGGACGGTGGCTACGAGCAGTACTTC	TRBV12-5	TRBJ2-7	once	NA
CASSSPGETNYGYTF	TGTGCCAGCAGTTCACCAGGAGAAACTAACTATGGCTACACCTTC	TRBV7-2	TRBJ1-2	NA	NA
CASARTAYPNYGYTF	TGTGCCAGTGCCCGGACAGCTTATCCTAACTATGGCTACACCTTC	TRBV19	TRBJ1-2	once	NA
CATSDFAQPQHF	TGTGCCACCAGTGATTTTGCCCAGCCCCAGCATTTT	TRBV24-1	TRBJ1-5	NA	NA
CASSYSQAYYGYTF	TGTGCCAGCAGTTACTCACAGGCGTACTATGGCTACACCTTC	TRBV6-2/TRBV6-3	TRBJ1-2	NA	NA
CASSYGGETQYF	TGTGCCAGCAGTTACGGGGGGGAGACCCAGTACTTC	TRBV6-2/TRBV6-3	TRBJ2-5	NA	NA
CSVQTSFANEQFF	TGCAGCGTACAGACTAGCTTCGCCAATGAGCAGTTCTTC	TRBV29-1	TRBJ2-1	NA	TRBD2
CASSWQPGQGRETQYF	TGCGCCAGCAGCTGGCAACCGGGACAGGGGAGAGAGACCCAGTACTTC	TRBV5-1	TRBJ2-5	NA	TRBD1
CASSQERELIGELFF	TGCGCCAGCAGCCAAGAACGGGAGCTGATCGGGGAGCTGTTTTTT	TRBV4-3	TRBJ2-2	NA	NA
CASSPGQAAGTIYF	TGTGCCAGCTCACCAGGACAGGCGGCGGGTACCATATATTTT	TRBV18	TRBJ1-3	NA	TRBD1
CASSQNPGSSYNEQFF	TGTGCCAGCAGCCAGAACCCGGGGAGCTCCTACAATGAGCAGTTCTTC	TRBV11-2	TRBJ2-1	once	NA
CSAAGFDGYTF	TGCAGTGCGGCGGGATTTGATGGCTACACCTTC	TRBV20-1	TRBJ1-2	few	NA
CASSRRGGQSNQPQHF	TGTGCCAGCAGCCGTCGCGGGGGGCAGTCCAATCAGCCCCAGCATTTT	TRBV5-6	TRBJ1-5	NA	NA
CASSYLPYNEQFF	TGTGCCAGCAGTTATCTGCCATACAATGAGCAGTTCTTC	TRBV27	TRBJ2-1	NA	NA
CASNGLFTGELFF	TGTGCCAGCAACGGACTATTCACCGGGGAGCTGTTTTTT	TRBV2	TRBJ2-2	NA	NA
CASSLVAGGAYEQYF	TGTGCCAGCAGCTTAGTGGCAGGGGGCGCTTACGAGCAGTACTTC	TRBV7-2	TRBJ2-7	NA	TRBD1
CASSQGKGQLQDEKLFF	TGTGCCAGCAGCCAAGGGAAAGGACAGCTGCAAGATGAAAAACTGTTTTTT	TRBV14	TRBJ1-4	once	NA
CASSPGGGSYNEQFF	TGTGCCAGCAGCCCCGGGGGGGGCTCCTACAATGAGCAGTTCTTC	TRBV6-4	TRBJ2-1	NA	TRBD2
CASSGTSGGETQYF	TGTGCCAGCAGCGGGACTAGCGGGGGTGAGACCCAGTACTTC	TRBV5-6	TRBJ2-5	NA	TRBD2
CASSPLPTGASGELFF	TGTGCCAGTAGCCCGCTCCCGACAGGGGCGAGCGGGGAGCTGTTTTTT	TRBV19	TRBJ2-2	NA	TRBD1
CASSPSAGSYNEQFF	TGTGCCAGCTCGCCCTCAGCGGGAAGCTACAATGAGCAGTTCTTC	TRBV18	TRBJ2-1	NA	TRBD2
CASSYLREPADTQYF	TGTGCCAGCAGTTATCTCCGGGAGCCCGCAGATACGCAGTATTTT	TRBV6-2/TRBV6-3	TRBJ2-3	NA	NA
CASSVDTNTEAFF	TGTGCCAGCAGCGTAGACACGAACACTGAAGCTTTCTTT	TRBV9	TRBJ1-1	NA	NA
CASSVSVDRSGYEQYF	TGTGCCAGCAGCGTATCGGTGGACAGGTCGGGGTACGAGCAGTACTTC	TRBV9	TRBJ2-7	NA	TRBD1
CASSVDNYGYTF	TGTGCCAGCAGCGTAGATAACTATGGCTACACCTTC	TRBV9	TRBJ1-2	NA	NA
CASSTVLAGTGELFF	TGTGCCAGCAGCACGGTTCTAGCGGGTACCGGGGAGCTGTTTTTT	TRBV7-3	TRBJ2-2	NA	TRBD2
CASSRPGPSYNEQFF	TGTGCCAGCAGCCGGCCCGGTCCCTCCTACAATGAGCAGTTCTTC	TRBV5-6	TRBJ2-1	NA	NA
CAGIEGFYGYTF	TGTGCTGGAATTGAGGGCTTCTATGGCTACACCTTC	TRBV7-9	TRBJ1-2	NA	NA
CASSFVGFAEQYF	TGCGCCAGCAGTTTCGTGGGATTTGCCGAGCAGTACTTC	TRBV5-1	TRBJ2-7	once	NA
CASNPTGLPTDTQYF	TGTGCCAGCAATCCGACGGGACTTCCCACAGATACGCAGTATTTT	TRBV6-5	TRBJ2-3	NA	NA
CASSGGVPGELFF	TGTGCCAGCAGCGGAGGGGTTCCCGGGGAGCTGTTTTTT	TRBV7-2	TRBJ2-2	NA	NA
CASSPLGGTGPPTSQFF	TGTGCCAGCAGCCCACTGGGGGGGACCGGGCCCCCAACAAGCCAGTTCTTC	TRBV9	TRBJ2-1	NA	TRBD2
CASSTGTTGTGELFF	TGTGCCAGCAGCACCGGGACTACCGGAACCGGGGAGCTGTTTTTT	TRBV5-8	TRBJ2-2	NA	TRBD2
CASSLTVLQRYTF	TGTGCCAGCAGCCTCACCGTGTTACAAAGGTACACCTTC	TRBV12-3/TRBV12-4	TRBJ1-2	NA	NA
CASTRVATNEKLFF	TGTGCCAGCACCAGAGTTGCGACTAATGAAAAACTGTTTTTT	TRBV7-9	TRBJ1-4	NA	NA
CASSLSGTDTQYF	TGTGCCAGCAGCTTAAGTGGCACAGATACGCAGTATTTT	TRBV7-3	TRBJ2-3	NA	NA
CASSLPGTERGNTIYF	TGTGCCAGCAGCTTGCCCGGGACAGAGCGGGGAAACACCATATATTTT	TRBV5-4	TRBJ1-3	NA	TRBD1
CASSRLRGEPQHF	TGTGCCAGCAGCCGCCTCCGAGGGGAGCCCCAGCATTTT	TRBV3-1/TRBV3-2	TRBJ1-5	NA	NA
CASTSGGAEDGELFF	TGTGCCAGCACGTCCGGGGGGGCCGAAGACGGGGAGCTGTTTTTT	TRBV2	TRBJ2-2	NA	TRBD2